The clone carrying this T cell receptor beta chain has just a few counts. The antigen is not known. The data stem from a study of vaccination and CD4 T cells after COVID-19. Study summary: Each control was exposed to a CEFX pool, an HIV-1 Nef pool, or no peptide at all.

This sample's treatment: roughly 11-day PBMC culture with coronavirus spike peptide pools or control peptides (ViraFEST assay). For ViraFEST, peptide pools expanded antigen-specific T cells, after which the TCRs were sequenced. An Oncomine TCR Beta short-read assay was used to sequence the DNA from cultured CD4+ T cells. TCRdb ran MiXCR on the PCR reads and lists one entry per CDR3 protein. The top ten hold less than 45% of the sample, which has 8,500 to 14,000 distinct CDR3 sequences, 44% seen once. This CDR3 has 14 amino acids. The germline V and J ends were trimmed by 4 bases and 5 bases, with 14 bases remaining between them. Germline V lookup: CDR1 MNHEY, CDR2 SVGAGI.

Sample: CD4+ T cells from blood, cultured in vitro. The clonotype originates from a human donor who had recovered from COVID-19. The gene calls are TRBV6-5 and TRBJ1-1; tentative D call: TRBD1 (5 bases). CDR3 sequence: CASSSNRRRTEAFF. CDR3 nucleotides: TGTGCCAGCAGTTCGAACAGGCGGAGAACTGAAGCTTTCTTT.